Each of the 32 T cell receptor beta chains below was sequenced from the same sample in a study of T cell responses to AZD1222 COVID-19 vaccine. Assay: immunoSEQ multiplex PCR; the TCRdb copy retains only in-frame clones and omits some. The sample data list around 140,000 clones. Sample: peripheral blood. These receptors came from an adult in good health.

The V call is TRBV7-6, the J call TRBJ1-4; the D is unclear. The V gene lost 2 bases and the J gene lost 0 bases, with 13 bases spanning the gap. CDR3 length: 17 amino acids. Germline loops: CDR1 SGHVS, CDR2 FNYEAQ. Written as DNA, the CDR3 is TGTGCCAGCAGCTTAATGGGAGGGTTTACAACTAATGAAAAACTGTTTTTT. It encodes CASSLMGGFTTNEKLFF.

The V and J genes are TRBV27 and TRBJ1-1, with D possibly TRBD1 on 6 matching bases. V was clipped by 3 bases and J by 3 bases, with 11 bases between them. This CDR3 spans 14 amino acids. CDR1 and CDR2 (germline): MNHEY, SMNVEV (reference sequence). CDR3 region: CASSFGGSDTEAFF. In nucleotides, the CDR3 is TGTGCCAGCAGTTTCGGGGGCTCGGACACTGAAGCTTTCTTT.

The chain is built from TRBV3-1 (or the pseudogene TRBV3-2) and TRBJ1-2; tentatively, D is TRBD1 (6 bases). The CDR3 extends over 14 amino acids. V was clipped by 6 bases and J by 6 bases, with 17 bases between them. Germline CDR1 is LGHDT and CDR2 is YNNKEL (reference sequence). The CDR3, as DNA: TGTGCCAGCAGTCTAAAGGACAGACCGAATGGCTACACCTTC. Translating gives CASSLKDRPNGYTF.

This chain joins TRBV7-9 and TRBJ2-2, with 8 bases aligning to TRBD1. Germline lookup yields CDR1 SEHNR and CDR2 FQNEAQ (reference sequence). V gave up 4 bases and J gave up 4 bases; unmatched junction bases: 8. This CDR3 has 16 amino acids. The CDR3 here is CASSSRQGSPTGELFF. CDR3 sequence (DNA): TGTGCCAGCAGCTCCCGACAGGGGTCCCCCACCGGGGAGCTGTTTTTT.

V gene TRBV28 combines with J gene TRBJ1-3, with D unresolved. The V gene lost 6 bases and the J gene lost 3 bases, with 6 bases spanning the gap. CDR1 and CDR2 from the germline V gene are MDHEN and SYDVKM. CDR3 length: 12 residues. The CDR3 bases are TGTGCCAGCAGGGGGTTTGGAAACACCATATATTTT. This gives the protein CASRGFGNTIYF.

The chain employs TRBV7-9 and TRBJ1-2, with 8 bases matching TRBD1. CDR1 SEHNR and CDR2 FQNEAQ come from the germline V gene (reference sequence). The V segment lost 6 bases and the J segment 2 bases; nucleotides outside the gene matches: 2. CDR3 size: 13 residues. CDR3: CASSDRGNYGYTF. Written as DNA, the CDR3 is TGTGCCAGCAGTGACAGGGGAAACTATGGCTACACCTTC.

V usage is TRBV7-9 and J usage is TRBJ2-7; D is unclear. The CDR3 contains 14 residues. V was trimmed by 1 base and J by 6 bases, leaving 13 bases between them. The germline V gene encodes CDR1 SEHNR and CDR2 FQNEAQ (reference sequence). CDR3 DNA: TGTGCCAGCAGCTTAGACGCTCAGAAGGTCGAGCAGTACTTC. It yields the protein CASSLDAQKVEQYF.

The J gene is TRBJ2-1, the V gene TRBV5-1; the D call may be TRBD1 or TRBD2 (6 bases each). CDR3 length: 14 residues. V was trimmed by 6 bases and J by 7 bases, leaving 17 bases between them. Germline values: CDR1 SGHRS, CDR2 YFSETQ. The chain's CDR3 is CASTPGAFGNEQFF. As DNA, the CDR3 is TGCGCCAGCACACCGGGGGCATTCGGGAATGAGCAGTTCTTC. Based on the CDR3 plus reference TRBV5-1 and TRBJ2-1, the full variable domain is KAGVTQTPRYLIKTRGQQVTLSCSPISGHRSVSWYQQTPGQGLQFLFEYFSETQRNKGNFPGRFSGRQFSNSRSEMNVSTLELGDSALYLCASTPGAFGNEQFFGPGTRLTVL.

The chain recombines TRBV28 with TRBJ1-5; 7 positions agree with TRBD1. Germline V gives CDR1 MDHEN, CDR2 SYDVKM. With 6 bases clipped from V and 3 bases from J, the junction kept 8 bases outside the gene matches. The CDR3 covers 15 residues. CDR3 DNA: TGTGCCAGCAGCGAATTACAGGGGCCCAATCAGCCCCAGCATTTT. This codes for CASSELQGPNQPQHF.

The chain employs TRBV4-2 and TRBJ2-7; maybe TRBD2 (6 bases). The CDR3 consists of 15 residues. The V and J ends lost 3 bases and 3 bases respectively, with 15 bases between them. Germline V gives CDR1 LGHNA, CDR2 YNFKEQ. The CDR3 DNA follows: TGTGCCAGCAGCCAGGTTGTGGGGGGTAACTACGAGCAGTACTTC. Protein sequence: CASSQVVGGNYEQYF.

This sequence joins TRBV13 and TRBJ1-1; TRBD1 aligns across 9 bases. The CDR3 is 12 amino acids. The ends lost 5 bases at V and 6 bases at J; junction bases unmatched: 1. Germline CDR1 and CDR2: PRHDT and FYEKMQ (reference sequence). The CDR3 protein is CASSRQGAEAFF. CDR3 DNA sequence: TGTGCCAGCAGCCGACAGGGGGCTGAAGCTTTCTTT. Full variable domain (rest looked up from reference TRBV13 and TRBJ1-1): AAGVIQSPRHLIKEKRETATLKCYPIPRHDTVYWYQQGPGQDPQFLISFYEKMQSDKGSIPDRFSAQQFSDYHSELNMSSLELGDSALYFCASSRQGAEAFFGQGTRLTVV.

This sequence joins TRBV15 and TRBJ1-2; 10 bases fit TRBD1. The trim removed 3 bases at V and 3 bases at J, leaving 4 bases unmatched. Germline V gene sequence: CDR1 LNHNV, CDR2 YYDKDF (reference sequence). CDR3 length equals 15 residues. In DNA form, the CDR3 reads TGTGCCACCAGCAGGAAAGGACAGGGGGACTATGGCTACACCTTC. The encoded protein is CATSRKGQGDYGYTF.

The chain couples TRBV4-1 to TRBJ2-7; perhaps TRBD1 as D (6 bases). Trimming stripped 3 bases from V and 2 bases from J, with 11 bases between. This CDR3 is built from 14 residues. Germline assignment: CDR1 MGHRA and CDR2 YSYEKL. Written as DNA, the CDR3 is TGCGCCAGCAGCCACACCCAGGGGACCTACGAGCAGTACTTC. Translated: CASSHTQGTYEQYF.

The J gene is TRBJ1-3, the V gene TRBV30, with D perhaps TRBD1 (5 bases). Germline CDR1 GTSNPN, CDR2 SVGIG (reference sequence). V was pared by 4 bases and J by 4 bases, with 14 bases between. The CDR3 is 14 residues long. CDR3 region: CAWTAGPSGNTIYF. CDR3 bases: TGTGCCTGGACCGCGGGACCGTCCGGAAACACCATATATTTT.

The genes are TRBV6-1 and TRBJ1-2; TRBD1 matches at 8 bases. The germline V gene encodes CDR1 MNHNS and CDR2 SASEGT. V was clipped by 0 bases and J by 8 bases; unmatched bases: 8. The CDR3 extends over 15 amino acids. The CDR3 sequence is CASSEAPQGARGYTF. Written as DNA, the CDR3 is TGTGCCAGCAGTGAAGCTCCGCAGGGGGCTAGGGGCTACACCTTC.

This chain uses TRBV5-1 with TRBJ2-2, with D possibly TRBD1 on 5 matching bases. V lost 0 bases to trimming and J lost 3 bases, with 9 bases between them. Germline assignment: CDR1 SGHRS and CDR2 YFSETQ. CDR3 length equals 15 residues. The CDR3 spells CASSLEDTDTGELFF. CDR3 DNA sequence: TGCGCCAGCAGCTTGGAGGACACTGACACCGGGGAGCTGTTTTTT.

In the case of this clone: This sample also contains other DNA sequences that code for the same CDR3. This chain uses TRBV4-3 with TRBJ2-4; 7 bases agree with TRBD2. This CDR3 region has 15 residues. J lost 2 bases, V lost 3 bases, and 4 bases had no gene match. CDR1 LGHNA and CDR2 YSLEER come from the germline V gene. CDR3 protein: CASSQAGDTKNIQYF. CDR3 nucleotides: TGCGCCAGCAGCCAGGCGGGAGATACCAAAAACATTCAGTACTTC.

The rearrangement links TRBV7-2 to TRBJ2-2; 8 bases agree with TRBD1. The V gene end was trimmed by 5 bases and the J gene end by 5 bases; junction bases not matched to a gene: 10. CDR1 SGHTA and CDR2 FQGNSA come from the germline V gene. The CDR3 consists of 16 residues. The CDR3 DNA follows: TGTGCCAGCAGCATAAGGACAGGGACGGCTACCGGGGAGCTGTTTTTT. Translating it yields CASSIRTGTATGELFF.

The rearrangement uses TRBV7-9 and TRBJ1-2; D perhaps matches TRBD1 (5 bases). Between the trimmed V and J ends, which lost 4 bases and 8 bases, there was a span of 14 bases. Germline V lookup: CDR1 SEHNR, CDR2 FQNEAQ (reference sequence). This CDR3 region has 13 residues. CDR3: CASSWGTAGGYTF. For the CDR3, the DNA is TGTGCCAGCAGCTGGGGGACCGCCGGCGGCTACACCTTC.

The rearrangement joins TRBV7-9 to TRBJ1-5, with D possibly being TRBD1 (6 bases). CDR1 SEHNR and CDR2 FQNEAQ come from the germline V gene (reference sequence). The V and J ends lost 5 bases and 9 bases respectively, with 20 bases between them. The CDR3 length is 15 residues. The CDR3: CASSPEGGGLWPQHF. The CDR3 coding sequence is TGTGCCAGCAGCCCCGAAGGCGGGGGCCTCTGGCCCCAGCATTTT.

The genes are TRBV4-1 and TRBJ2-2, with D unresolved. Deletions cut 0 bases from V and 5 bases from J, with 7 bases between. The germline V gene has CDR1 MGHRA and CDR2 YSYEKL. CDR3 length: 14 amino acids. The CDR3 nucleotides read TGCGCCAGCAGCCAAGAGCTGCGTACCGGGGAGCTGTTTTTT. Encoded protein: CASSQELRTGELFF.

The rearrangement joins TRBV6-2 or TRBV6-3 to TRBJ1-1; TRBD1 matches at 7 bases. This CDR3 is built from 14 residues. Unmatched junction bases numbered 4, after V lost 6 bases and J lost 0 bases. Germline CDR1 reads MNHEY; CDR2 reads SVGEGT. In nucleotides, the CDR3 is TGTGCCAGCAGACCTCAGGGGGTGAACACTGAAGCTTTCTTT. Translated, it gives CASRPQGVNTEAFF.

V is TRBV7-9 and J is TRBJ2-7, with no clear D. The CDR3 consists of 11 residues. Germline lookup yields CDR1 SEHNR and CDR2 FQNEAQ (reference sequence). V dropped 3 bases and J dropped 0 bases, with 0 bases sitting between them. The CDR3 coding sequence is TGTGCCAGCAGCTTCTCCTACGAGCAGTACTTC. Protein product: CASSFSYEQYF.

This chain uses TRBV18 with TRBJ2-3, with 9 bases aligning to TRBD1. CDR3 length: 17 amino acids. V trimming: 2 bases; J trimming: 5 bases; junction bases outside the gene matches: 11. CDR1 and CDR2 from the germline V gene are KGHSH and LQKENI. The CDR3 DNA reads as TGTGCCAGCTCACCAACAGGGGGCCGAAGTTATGGAGATACGCAGTATTTT. This codes for CASSPTGGRSYGDTQYF.

CDR3 loop: CASTRERGPYEQYF. CDR3 nucleotides: TGTGCCAGCACCCGAGAGCGGGGCCCCTACGAGCAGTACTTC. V is TRBV7-9 and J is TRBJ2-7, with 7 bases matching TRBD2. CDR1 and CDR2 (germline): SEHNR, FQNEAQ (reference sequence). The CDR3 has 14 residues. Losses at the gene ends were 7 bases for V and 2 bases for J; bases not matched to a gene: 8.

The gene calls are TRBV6-5 and TRBJ1-4, with 10 bases lining up with TRBD1. The CDR3 consists of 14 residues. V dropped 6 bases and J dropped 8; count of bases not matched to a gene: 6. Germline V gene sequence: CDR1 MNHEY, CDR2 SVGAGI. The CDR3 reads CASSPGTGAEKLFF. The CDR3 DNA is TGTGCCAGCAGCCCCGGGACAGGGGCAGAAAAACTGTTTTTT.

This chain joins TRBV28 and TRBJ1-2; D is ambiguous. Looked up from germline, CDR1 is MDHEN and CDR2 is SYDVKM. This CDR3 has 15 residues. The V end lost 3 bases, the J end lost 7 bases, and 18 bases lay between the germline ends. The CDR3 DNA reads as TGTGCCAGCAGTTTGCAAGCGGTATTCTTGGGTGGCTACACCTTC. Translation: CASSLQAVFLGGYTF.

This chain links TRBV6-2 or TRBV6-3 with TRBJ2-2, with 8 positions matching TRBD1. J lost 4 bases, V lost 2 bases, and 3 bases had no gene match. Per germline, CDR1 MNHEY and CDR2 SVGEGT. CDR3 length: 15 amino acids. CDR3 sequence: CASSYEQGATGELFF. The CDR3 DNA sequence: TGTGCCAGCAGTTACGAGCAGGGGGCCACCGGGGAGCTGTTTTTT.

As DNA, the CDR3 is TGTGCCAGTAGTCAAAGGGGACAGGGCAGTCAGCCCCAGCATTTT. Its protein is CASSQRGQGSQPQHF. The chain has TRBV19 and TRBJ1-5; 9 positions match TRBD1. The CDR3 runs 15 residues. The junction had 8 bases not matched to a gene; V was cut back by 5 bases and J by 6 bases. CDR1 is LNHDA, CDR2 SQIVND, per germline (reference sequence).

The rearrangement links TRBV19 to TRBJ2-7; either TRBD1 or TRBD2 may supply D (6 bases each). The CDR3 is made up of 14 amino acids. Germline CDR1 and CDR2: LNHDA and SQIVND (reference sequence). The ends were cut back, 5 bases at V and 6 bases at J, with 17 bases in the middle. The CDR3 protein is CASSLGSGASEQYF. CDR3 in DNA: TGTGCCAGTAGTTTAGGGTCGGGGGCCTCCGAGCAGTACTTC.

CDR3 coding DNA: TGTGCCAGCAGGGATCCGGGACAGGGAAGGACTGAAGCTTTCTTT. Its protein is CASRDPGQGRTEAFF. The chain uses TRBV6-5 and TRBJ1-1; the match to TRBD1 covers 9 bases. CDR3 size: 15 residues. J was trimmed by 5 bases and V by 6 bases; bases with no gene match: 10. From germline, CDR1 is MNHEY and CDR2 SVGAGI.

The chain has TRBV19 and TRBJ1-3; 7 bases align to TRBD1. The V gene end was trimmed by 9 bases and the J gene end by 0 bases; junction bases not matched to a gene: 14. CDR3 length: 17 amino acids. The germline CDR1 and CDR2 sequences are LNHDA and SQIVND (reference sequence). The chain's CDR3 is CARQGRLKHRSGNTIYF. DNA of the CDR3: TGTGCCAGACAGGGGAGGCTCAAACACCGCTCTGGAAACACCATATATTTT.